This T cell receptor (beta chain) was obtained from a study of blood T cell repertoires in COVID-19. Study overall: From the United States, Italy and Spain came samples of acute and convalescent COVID-19. The analysed material was cDNA or gDNA that came from T cells, B-cell-depleted T cells, or PBMCs.

TCRdb keeps only in-frame clones here, not all; method: immunoSEQ multiplex PCR. In the table there are approximately 140,000 clones, about 80% of which are singletons. Turning to this clone: A junction boundary mismatches the germline segment, possibly from a read error.

The CDR3 runs 12 residues. Per the germline V gene, CDR1 is SGHVS and CDR2 is FNYEAQ. The TCR comes from an elderly woman in a cohort sampled during active or convalescent COVID-19. This rearrangement joins TRBV7-6 to TRBJ1-2; maybe TRBD1 (6 bases). The specimen sequenced was peripheral blood. CDR3 sequence reads: CASKGGGYGYTF. The CDR3 nucleotides are TGTGCAAGCAAGGGGGGGGGCTATGGCTACACCTTC. Together with reference TRBV7-6 and TRBJ1-2, the CDR3 gives the full variable domain: GAGVSQSPRYKVTKRGQDVALRCDPISGHVSLYWYRQALGQGPEFLTYFNYEAQQDKSGLPNDRFSAERPEGSISTLTIQRTEQRDSAMYRCASKGGGYGYTFGSGTRLTVV.